This TCR beta chain comes out of a study of PD-1 blockade in mismatch repair-deficient tumors. Findings of the study overall: After pembrolizumab, tumor-resident clones rose rapidly, then generally contracted before radiologic responses.

The data were produced by immunoSEQ multiplex PCR, yet TCRdb's version contains in-frame clones alone and is incomplete. The sample lists 65,000 to 80,000 clones; more than 75% were seen once. Germline CDR1 and CDR2: SGDLS and YYNGEE. The CDR3 length is 17 residues. Trimming took off 3 bases at V and 7 bases at J, with 22 bases between the two ends. All patients were mismatch repair deficient, assessed by either PCR or immunohistochemistry. Remarks on this clone: Its antigen remains unknown.

This sequence was found in an adult with mismatch repair-deficient cancer. This sequence joins TRBV9 and TRBJ2-2, with D maybe TRBD1 (5 bases). Here the sequenced sample was peripheral blood, taken 2 weeks after starting pembrolizumab. This chain's CDR3 is CASSGRTIGAQGGELFF. As DNA, the CDR3 is TGTGCCAGCAGCGGACGAACTATTGGGGCGCAGGGCGGGGAGCTGTTTTTT.